Sequencing of this T cell receptor beta chain was carried out in a study of response to subunit inactivated influenza vaccine. TCRdb re-called the RT-PCR reads with MiXCR, one entry per CDR3 protein. The table lists hundreds of thousands of distinct CDR3 sequences, around a sixth of them singletons. V lost 5 bases, J lost 3 bases, and 16 bases lay in between. The CDR3 extends over 15 amino acids. Germline V gene data show CDR1 as SEHNR and CDR2 as FQNEAQ (reference sequence). The sequencing used PBMCs from blood, collected 11 to 12 days after vaccination. J is TRBJ2-5 and V is TRBV7-9, with D perhaps TRBD1 (5 bases). The sequence was obtained from a man aged 45 to 65 who received an inactivated influenza vaccine. DNA for the CDR3: TGTGCCAGCAGCCCGATAGGGGCTCCGGAAGAGACCCAGTACTTC. Translated, it gives CASSPIGAPEETQYF.